The clone carrying this TCR beta chain was picked up a small number of times. The sample is drawn from a study of blood T cells in healthy people across ages. Combining a sample-barcoded 5' primer with a J-beta primer mix, a second PCR ran for roughly 6 to 12 cycles. TCRdb itself ran the 5' RACE reads through MiXCR, one entry per CDR3 protein. Of about 1.5 million distinct CDR3 sequences in the sample, approximately 39% were seen once. Germline loops: CDR1 SGHTA, CDR2 FQGNSA. The CDR3 is 14 residues long. Trimming stripped 5 bases from V and 3 bases from J, with 11 bases between. The V and J genes are TRBV7-2 and TRBJ2-1; D is possibly TRBD1 (6 bases). Sequences were obtained from blood. The TCR was taken from a woman aged 18-30 years in good health. The CDR3 sequence is CASSPRQDYNEQFF. CDR3 DNA sequence: TGTGCCAGCAGCCCTCGACAGGACTACAATGAGCAGTTCTTC.